These 5 T cell receptor beta chains share one sample of origin, sequenced in a study of blood T cell repertoires in COVID-19. Profiled with immunoSEQ multiplex PCR; TCRdb holds only in-frame clones, not every one. The sample comprises approximately 110,000 clones, more than 70% of which are singletons, and approximately 3% rests with the top ten. The sample comprised peripheral blood. These receptors came from a woman of 80 years or more with COVID-19, enrolled during active disease.

This clone turned up a few times. The chain carries TRBV6-1 and TRBJ1-4; D is perhaps TRBD1 (5 bases). The V gene's germline CDR1 is MNHNS and CDR2 SASEGT. V gave up 4 bases and J gave up 3 bases, with 15 bases separating them. The CDR3 runs 16 residues. The CDR3 loop is CASSGDFLVANEKLFF. The CDR3 region has the DNA TGTGCCAGCAGTGGGGACTTTCTGGTGGCTAATGAAAAACTGTTTTTT.

This chain links TRBV5-1 with TRBJ2-7; weak D call: TRBD2 (5 bases). The CDR3 length is 15 residues. Germline V gene data show CDR1 as SGHRS and CDR2 as YFSETQ. V gave up 1 base and J gave up 7 bases, with 18 bases separating them. This chain's CDR3 is CASSLKVGEGGEQYF. The CDR3 DNA reads as TGCGCCAGCAGCTTGAAGGTGGGCGAGGGCGGGGAGCAGTACTTC.

This chain uses TRBV5-6 with TRBJ2-3, with no clear D. V was shortened by 0 bases and J by 1 base, with 6 bases between the two germline ends. The CDR3 runs to 14 residues. Germline V gives CDR1 SGHDT, CDR2 YYEEEE. Written as DNA, the CDR3 is TGTGCCAGCAGCTTGGGACTCGGCACAGATACGCAGTATTTT. As protein: CASSLGLGTDTQYF.

The CDR3, as DNA: TGCGCCAGCAACCCAAGCGGAGGGCCCACCTACGAGCAGTACTTC. This codes for CASNPSGGPTYEQYF. The chain combines TRBV5-1 with TRBJ2-7, with D possibly matching TRBD2 (6 bases). Per the germline V gene, CDR1 is SGHRS and CDR2 is YFSETQ. V was cut by 6 bases and J by 2 bases, with 18 bases left in between. The CDR3 extends over 15 amino acids.

This clone appeared once. The chain combines TRBV7-2 with TRBJ1-1; D call uncertain. Germline-derived CDR1 and CDR2 are SGHTA and FQGNSA. The CDR3 has 13 residues. Between the trimmed V and J ends, which lost 6 bases and 1 base, there was a span of 9 bases. The CDR3, as DNA: TGTGCCAGCAGGGATTACAGGAACACTGAAGCTTTCTTT. Translated: CASRDYRNTEAFF.